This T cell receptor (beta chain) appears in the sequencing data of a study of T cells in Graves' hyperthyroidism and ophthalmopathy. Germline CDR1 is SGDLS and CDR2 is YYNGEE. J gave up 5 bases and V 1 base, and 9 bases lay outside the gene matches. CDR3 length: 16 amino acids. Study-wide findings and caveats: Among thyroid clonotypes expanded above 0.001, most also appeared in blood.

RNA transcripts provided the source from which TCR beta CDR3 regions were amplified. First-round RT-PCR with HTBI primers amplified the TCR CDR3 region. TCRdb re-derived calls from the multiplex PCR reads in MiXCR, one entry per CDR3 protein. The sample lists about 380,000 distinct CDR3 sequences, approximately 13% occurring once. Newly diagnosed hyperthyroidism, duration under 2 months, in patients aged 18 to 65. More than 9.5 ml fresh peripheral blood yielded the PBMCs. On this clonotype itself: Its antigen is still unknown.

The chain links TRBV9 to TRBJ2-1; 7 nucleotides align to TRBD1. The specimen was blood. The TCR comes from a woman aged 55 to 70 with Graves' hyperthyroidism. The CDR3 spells CASSVFGRGSDNEQFF. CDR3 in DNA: TGTGCCAGCAGCGTATTCGGCAGGGGGTCCGACAATGAGCAGTTCTTC.